This TCR beta chain originates from a study of blood T cell repertoires in COVID-19 (dated by TCRdb to 2018 to 2020). About the full investigation: The collaborator samples originated in the United States, Italy and Spain and spanned the acute and convalescent phases of COVID-19. The material from the prospective study consisted of cDNA or gDNA derived from T cells, B-cell-depleted T cells, or PBMCs. Deeply sampled blood TCRbeta repertoires from subjects exposed to, actively infected with, or recovered from COVID-19 were included in the dataset. The repertoires were released in a freely available public database intended as a resource for research on the immune response to SARS-CoV-2. The samples were drawn from the first 160 participants of the ongoing ImmuneRACE study and from some 1,300 subjects provided by 6 global collaborators. A de-identified subject ID, COVID-19 status, age in years and sex were almost always included in the sample metadata. Where available, HLA class I and class II types were taken from metadata supplied by the sample provider and were not determined by assay-based typing. Results and caveats for the whole study, not just this receptor: Clinical and demographic metadata were provided uncurated, with the amount varying by source and participant.

The immunoSEQ Assay, a bias-controlled multiplex PCR, was used to amplify TCRbeta CDR3 regions from genomic DNA. Turning to the authors' computational methods: The number of nucleated cells in each sample was estimated by amplification of reference gene primers within the assay. To quantify the absolute abundance of each unique TCRbeta CDR3 rearrangement, sequence reads were collapsed and filtered. For each sample, productive Simpson clonality was calculated as the square root of Simpson's diversity index across productive rearrangements. The source is immuneACCESS, and TCRdb retained only in-frame sequences with V and J called. Part of the clones is not carried over; for the studies checked, unresolved V genes explain less than half of this, and the remainder is unexplained. The DNA gave D and trimming, while V, J and clone size come from that table. A total of around 340,000 clones appear in this sample, around 83% of them only once. 3% of the sample belongs to the ten largest clones.

The germline V gene supplies CDR1 ENHRY and CDR2 SYGVKD. A distance of 22 bases separates the germline ends of V and J, which lose 10 bases and 7 bases respectively. The CDR3 holds 14 amino acids from the cysteine to the phenylalanine. Solely the CDR3 DNA is kept, with 42 bases framed from the first base. The collaborating institutions used their own protocols to collect whole blood in K2EDTA tubes. For TCRbeta analysis, collaborators shipped samples as frozen whole blood, isolated PBMCs, or DNA extracted from either of those sample types. This clone was detected only once. Its antigen target is currently unknown. Nothing much larger sits one base from this clone, and base qualities are not available.

The chain was built from TRBV10-3 and TRBJ2-5, and possibly TRBD2, on 6 matching bases. Source material: peripheral blood. The clonotype was recovered from a man under 40 with active or convalescent COVID-19. The bases read TGTGCCAAAGAAACTAAGCACAGGAGGGGGACCCAGTACTTC. Its protein is CAKETKHRRGTQYF.